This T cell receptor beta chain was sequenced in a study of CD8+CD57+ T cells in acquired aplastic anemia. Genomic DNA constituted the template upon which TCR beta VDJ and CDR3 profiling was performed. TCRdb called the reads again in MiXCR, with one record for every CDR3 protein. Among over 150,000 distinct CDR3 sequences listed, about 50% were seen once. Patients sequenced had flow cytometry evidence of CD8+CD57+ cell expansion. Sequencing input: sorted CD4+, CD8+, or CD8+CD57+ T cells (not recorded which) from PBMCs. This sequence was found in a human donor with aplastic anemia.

CDR3 nucleotides: TGTGCCACCAGCAGAGGTGGGACAGAGAAGTACGAGCAGTACTTC. Its translation: CATSRGGTEKYEQYF. The chain links TRBV15 to TRBJ2-7, with TRBD1 matching 7 bases. The CDR3 sequence is 15 residues long. Germline V CDR1 and CDR2: LNHNV, YYDKDF (reference sequence). After removal of 1 base from V and 4 bases from J, the junction contained 7 bases not matched to a gene.